A single sample is the source of the 10 T cell receptor beta chains below, sequenced in a study of blood T cells in healthy people across ages. A J-beta primer mix and a sample-barcoded 5' primer were used in a second PCR of roughly 7 to 12 cycles. Using its own MiXCR run on the 5' RACE reads, TCRdb lists one record per CDR3 protein. This table has about 500,000 distinct CDR3 sequences, 24% appearing once. These data also featured in a second study, about T cells of mothers and their children.

The sample taken for sequencing was blood. Receptors were obtained from a boy younger than 18 in good health.

The rearrangement links TRBV6-2 or TRBV6-3 to TRBJ2-5; possible D gene TRBD1, 5 bases. Germline CDR1 is MNHEY and CDR2 is SVGEGT. Trimming took off 4 bases at V and 2 bases at J, with 11 bases between the two ends. This CDR3 has 14 amino acids. CDR3 DNA sequence: TGTGCCAGCAGTTCGGACAACCAGCAAGAGACCCAGTACTTC. Its translation: CASSSDNQQETQYF.

The rearrangement links TRBV5-1 to TRBJ1-5; D is perhaps TRBD1 (6 bases). The CDR3 covers 16 residues. Germline V gene data show CDR1 as SGHRS and CDR2 as YFSETQ. V lost 4 bases and J lost 4, with 18 bases in between. CDR3 sequence: CASSPTRGGRNQPQHF. The CDR3 DNA is TGCGCCAGCAGCCCTACCCGAGGGGGGCGAAATCAGCCCCAGCATTTT.

This clonotype turned up a few times. This chain connects TRBV12-3 or TRBV12-4 to TRBJ2-1; D tentatively reads TRBD1 or TRBD2 (5 bases each). V was trimmed by 3 bases and J by 1 base, leaving 10 bases between them. The CDR3 consists of 15 residues. The CDR3 nucleotides read TGTGCCAGCAGTTTGGGACGGACGTCCTACAATGAGCAGTTCTTC. It specifies CASSLGRTSYNEQFF.

There are many counts of this clonotype. The J gene is TRBJ2-7, the V gene TRBV5-1, with a weak D call TRBD1 (5 bases). Trimming took 0 bases from V and 4 from J, leaving 11 bases between them. Germline loops: CDR1 SGHRS, CDR2 YFSETQ. This CDR3 has 14 residues. CDR3 sequence (DNA): TGCGCCAGCAGCTTGGCTTCAGGGCGATACGAGCAGTACTTC. Its translation: CASSLASGRYEQYF.

This clonotype was observed a few times. V usage is TRBV5-1 and J usage is TRBJ2-1; 7 bases agree with TRBD1. The CDR3 contains 14 residues. Trimming cost V 0 bases and J 6 bases; bases outside gene matches: 3. Germline loops: CDR1 SGHRS, CDR2 YFSETQ. The DNA of the CDR3 is TGCGCCAGCAGCTTGGGCCCAGGGGGCAATGAGCAGTTCTTC. This sequence encodes CASSLGPGGNEQFF.

The chain joins TRBV10-3 to TRBJ2-1; 9 nucleotides match TRBD2. Germline assignment: CDR1 ENHRY and CDR2 SYGVKD. The CDR3 is 14 residues long. V lost 6 bases and J lost 3; bases outside the gene matches: 3. CDR3 amino acids: CAIRFSGSYNEQFF. The CDR3 DNA sequence: TGTGCCATCAGGTTTAGCGGGAGCTACAATGAGCAGTTCTTC.

This clonotype was seen more than once but under ten times. V usage is TRBV5-5 and J usage is TRBJ2-2; 8 bases map to TRBD1. This CDR3 is 14 amino acids long. Germline V gene data show CDR1 as SGHKS and CDR2 as YYEKEE (reference sequence). J lost 6 bases, V lost 0 bases, and 1 base had no gene match. The CDR3 here is CASSLGRGPGELFF. DNA of the CDR3: TGTGCCAGCAGCTTGGGCAGGGGGCCCGGGGAGCTGTTTTTT.

This clonotype has more than one count but fewer than ten. V gene TRBV6-2 or TRBV6-3 combines with J gene TRBJ2-2; D is possibly TRBD2 (5 bases). The germline CDR1 and CDR2 sequences are MNHEY and SVGEGT. The CDR3 is 16 residues long. The ends were cut back, 0 bases at V and 2 bases at J, with 10 bases in the middle. In DNA form, the CDR3 reads TGTGCCAGCAGTTACTCGAGGAGGACTAACACCGGGGAGCTGTTTTTT. It encodes CASSYSRRTNTGELFF.

This clonotype was found many times. The chain has TRBV7-9 and TRBJ2-3; D could derive from TRBD1 or TRBD2 (6 bases each). Germline loops: CDR1 SEHNR, CDR2 FQNEAQ (reference sequence). Trimming stripped 5 bases from V and 3 bases from J, with 27 bases between. The CDR3 loop spans 19 amino acids. The CDR3 here is CASSPNTGRLETATDTQYF. CDR3 nucleotides: TGTGCCAGCAGCCCCAATACAGGGAGACTAGAGACCGCGACAGATACGCAGTATTTT.

This sequence joins TRBV7-9 and TRBJ2-5; 10 bases are shared with TRBD2. The CDR3 runs 18 residues. The J segment lost 0 bases and the V segment lost 3 bases, leaving 10 bases of the junction unmatched. Germline values: CDR1 SEHNR, CDR2 FQNEAQ (reference sequence). In nucleotides, the CDR3 is TGTGCCAGCAGCTTCCAACTAGCGGGGAGGGGCCACCAAGAGACCCAGTACTTC. This encodes CASSFQLAGRGHQETQYF. Based on the CDR3 plus reference TRBV7-9 and TRBJ2-5, the full variable domain is DTGVSQNPRHKITKRGQNVTFRCDPISEHNRLYWYRQTLGQGPEFLTYFQNEAQLEKSRLLSDRFSAERPKGSFSTLEIQRTEQGDSAMYLCASSFQLAGRGHQETQYFGPGTRLLVL.